This T cell receptor (beta chain) is from a study of blood T cells in healthy people across ages. Study-level background: Roughly one uniquely barcoded beta molecule per two T cells was captured. General study results and limits: Whereas aged donors had fewer naive CD4+ cells, long-lived donors had more of them and higher diversity.

The CDR3 loop spans 12 amino acids. V lost 6 bases to trimming and J lost 9 bases; unmatched junction nucleotides: 2. Germline V gives CDR1 MNHEY, CDR2 SMNVEV (reference sequence). In the case of this clonotype: Its cognate antigen is unknown.

Through a sample-barcoded 5' primer and a J-beta primer mix, a second PCR was run for roughly 7 to 12 cycles. MiXCR was run by TCRdb on the 5' RACE reads, yielding one entry per CDR3 protein. Among around 1.7 million distinct CDR3 sequences listed, about 30% were seen once. Sequencing used blood. The genes are TRBV27 and TRBJ2-1; TRBD2 matches 10 bases. This TCR derives from a woman aged 25 to 39 in good health. CDR3 sequence: CASRLAGSEQFF. Here the CDR3 DNA reads TGTGCCAGCAGACTAGCGGGAAGTGAGCAGTTCTTC.